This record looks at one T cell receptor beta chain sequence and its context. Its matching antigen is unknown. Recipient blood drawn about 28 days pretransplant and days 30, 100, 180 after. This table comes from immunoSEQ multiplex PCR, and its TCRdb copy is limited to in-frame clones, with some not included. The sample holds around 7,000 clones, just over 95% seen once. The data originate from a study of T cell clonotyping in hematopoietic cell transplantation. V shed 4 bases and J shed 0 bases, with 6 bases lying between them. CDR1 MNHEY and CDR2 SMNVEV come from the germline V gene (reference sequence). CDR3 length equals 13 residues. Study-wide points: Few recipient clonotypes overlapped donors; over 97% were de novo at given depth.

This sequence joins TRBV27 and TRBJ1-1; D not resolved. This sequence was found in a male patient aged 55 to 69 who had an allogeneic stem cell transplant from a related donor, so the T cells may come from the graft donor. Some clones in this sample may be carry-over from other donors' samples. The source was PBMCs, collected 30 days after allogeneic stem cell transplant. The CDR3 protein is CASSSYMNTEAFF. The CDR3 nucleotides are TGTGCCAGCAGTTCCTATATGAACACTGAAGCTTTCTTT.